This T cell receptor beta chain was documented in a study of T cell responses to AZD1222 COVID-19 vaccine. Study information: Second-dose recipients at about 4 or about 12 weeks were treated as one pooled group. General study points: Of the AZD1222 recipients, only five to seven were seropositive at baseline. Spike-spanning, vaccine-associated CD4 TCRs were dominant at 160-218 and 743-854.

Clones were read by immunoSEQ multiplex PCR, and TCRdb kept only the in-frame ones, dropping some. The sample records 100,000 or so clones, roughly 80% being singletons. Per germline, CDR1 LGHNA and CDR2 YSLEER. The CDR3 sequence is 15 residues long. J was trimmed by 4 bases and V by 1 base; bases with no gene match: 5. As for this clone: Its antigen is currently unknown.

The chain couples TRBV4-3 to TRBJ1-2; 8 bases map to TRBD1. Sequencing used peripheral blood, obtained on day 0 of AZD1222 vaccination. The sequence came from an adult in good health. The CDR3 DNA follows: TGCGCCAGCAGCCAAGTACCAGGGGGCACCTATGGCTACACCTTC. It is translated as CASSQVPGGTYGYTF.